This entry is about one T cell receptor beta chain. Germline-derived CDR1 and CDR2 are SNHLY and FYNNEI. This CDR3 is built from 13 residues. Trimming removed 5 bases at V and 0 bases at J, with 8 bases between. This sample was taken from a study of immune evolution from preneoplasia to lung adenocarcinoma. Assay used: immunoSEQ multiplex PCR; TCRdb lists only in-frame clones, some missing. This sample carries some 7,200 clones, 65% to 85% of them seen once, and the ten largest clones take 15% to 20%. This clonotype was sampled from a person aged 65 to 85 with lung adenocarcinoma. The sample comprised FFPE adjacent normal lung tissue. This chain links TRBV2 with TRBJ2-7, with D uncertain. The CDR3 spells CASSWQISYEQYF. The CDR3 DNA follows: TGTGCCAGCAGTTGGCAGATCTCCTACGAGCAGTACTTC.